The 3 T cell receptor beta chains given below trace back to one sample, sequenced in a study of T cell repertoires in ileal Crohn's disease. Time point described: inflamed ileum from the surgical specimen. Measured with immunoSEQ multiplex PCR; TCRdb has only the in-frame clones, and not every one. The table records about 6,600 clones, around four fifths of them present only once. Source material: ileal tissue. The source is an adult with Crohn's disease.

This clone appeared a few times. This chain joins TRBV9 and TRBJ2-5; D ambiguous. The V gene's germline CDR1 is SGDLS and CDR2 YYNGEE. Trimming removed 0 bases from V and 4 bases from J, with 16 bases in between. The CDR3 runs 16 residues. CDR3 bases: TGTGCCAGCAGCGTAGAGGTCAGAGGACCGGGAGAGACCCAGTACTTC. Translation gives CASSVEVRGPGETQYF.

This clone was seen more than once but under ten times. The chain joins TRBV27 to TRBJ1-6; D unclear. The V gene lost 6 bases and the J gene lost 14 bases, with 20 bases spanning the gap. The CDR3 runs 14 residues. Germline CDR1 MNHEY, CDR2 SMNVEV (reference sequence). The CDR3 loop reads CASSHPPLYGALHF. For the CDR3, the DNA is TGTGCCAGCAGCCACCCCCCATTATATGGGGCCCTCCACTTT.

The chain joins TRBV9 to TRBJ2-7; D tentatively reads TRBD1 or TRBD2 (5 bases each). V was cut by 0 bases and J by 7 bases, with 11 bases left in between. CDR1 and CDR2 from the germline V gene are SGDLS and YYNGEE. This CDR3 comprises 13 residues. The DNA of the CDR3 is TGTGCCAGCAGCGTAGCGGGGACGGGGGAGCAGTACTTC. Translating gives CASSVAGTGEQYF.